These T cell receptor beta chains were read from a single sample in a study of T cell responses to AZD1222 COVID-19 vaccine. Assay: immunoSEQ multiplex PCR; the TCRdb copy retains only in-frame clones and omits some. The sample yields about 110,000 clones, over 85% seen once. Sequencing used peripheral blood, obtained on day 0 of MenACWY control vaccination. The receptors come from an adult in good health. Both conserved end residues are part of each CDR3. The order of the fields is V gene, clone size, D gene, J gene, CDR3 protein, CDR3 DNA. The D gene is left open where the match is weak. Expanded clones are given a class, and other clones once, few, many or no size at all.

>TRBV6-4|NA|NA|TRBJ2-5
CASSDREGWPQYF
TGTGCCAGCAGTGACAGAGAGGGTTGGCCCCAGTACTTC
>TRBV19|NA|NA|TRBJ2-6
CASSIGLHSGANVLTF
TGTGCCAGTAGTATCGGTCTACACTCTGGGGCCAACGTCCTGACTTTC
>TRBV6-5|NA|NA|TRBJ1-1
CASSLSVGQEAFF
TGTGCCAGCAGCCTCAGTGTAGGACAGGAAGCTTTCTTT
>TRBV28|NA|TRBD1|TRBJ1-5
CASSTDRVRNQPQHF
TGTGCCAGCAGCACCGACAGGGTTCGCAATCAGCCCCAGCATTTT
>TRBV28|NA|NA|TRBJ1-3
CASSVTGRIGSSGNTIYF
TGTGCCAGCAGTGTGACAGGCCGGATCGGAAGCTCTGGAAACACCATATATTTT
>TRBV18|NA|TRBD1|TRBJ2-2
CASSHNRDRENTGELFF
TGTGCCAGCTCCCATAACCGGGACAGGGAAAACACCGGGGAGCTGTTTTTT
>TRBV11-2|once|TRBD1|TRBJ2-7
CASSHGQEYEQYF
TGTGCCAGCAGCCACGGACAGGAATACGAGCAGTACTTC
>TRBV5-6|NA|NA|TRBJ1-1
CASSLEREWTEAFF
TGTGCCAGCAGCTTGGAAAGGGAGTGGACTGAAGCTTTCTTT
>TRBV5-1|NA|TRBD1|TRBJ1-4
CASSPGTGGKNEKLFF
TGCGCCAGCAGCCCTGGGACAGGGGGGAAAAATGAAAAACTGTTTTTT
>TRBV6-1|NA|NA|TRBJ2-5
CASSEAWTRGETQYF
TGTGCCAGCAGTGAAGCATGGACCCGAGGGGAGACCCAGTACTTC
>TRBV3-1/TRBV3-2|once|NA|TRBJ1-3
CASSRGALRNTIYF
TGTGCCAGCAGCAGGGGAGCACTCAGAAACACCATATATTTT